Following are 30 T cell receptor beta chains from one sample sequenced in a study of blood T cell repertoires in COVID-19. The data were produced by immunoSEQ multiplex PCR, yet TCRdb's version contains in-frame clones alone and is incomplete. The data show 120,000 to 150,000 clones, approximately 92% seen once. The sequenced material came from peripheral blood. Receptors were obtained from a woman aged 55-69 years with active COVID-19.

The DNA of the CDR3 is TGTGCCTGGAGTGTACAGGGGCGATGGGGCTACACCTTC. Translated: CAWSVQGRWGYTF. The gene calls are TRBV30 and TRBJ1-2, with 7 bases that match TRBD1. The CDR3 has 13 residues. V was clipped by 0 bases and J by 8 bases; unmatched bases: 6. The germline V gene encodes CDR1 GTSNPN and CDR2 SVGIG (reference sequence).

This sequence joins TRBV27 and TRBJ1-2; D possibly corresponds to TRBD1 (5 bases). CDR3 size: 12 residues. Looked up from germline, CDR1 is MNHEY and CDR2 is SMNVEV (reference sequence). V was shortened by 6 bases and J by 8 bases, with 13 bases between the two germline ends. The CDR3 nucleotides read TGTGCCAGCAGGTTCCAGGGAGGAGGCTACACCTTC. Translation gives CASRFQGGGYTF.

J is TRBJ2-7 and V is TRBV12-3 or TRBV12-4, with D possibly matching TRBD2 (6 bases). Trimming cost V 4 bases and J 2 bases, with 9 bases left between them. The CDR3 contains 13 residues. The CDR3 here is CASSSGLPYEQYF. In DNA, the CDR3 is TGTGCCAGCAGTTCGGGACTGCCCTACGAGCAGTACTTC.

The chain uses TRBV30 and TRBJ2-2; TRBD2 matches at 11 bases. Germline V gene lookup returns CDR1 GTSNPN and CDR2 SVGIG (reference sequence). The CDR3 extends over 16 amino acids. Germline trimming cut 1 base from V and 10 bases from J; bases unmatched to any gene: 11. CDR3 nucleotides: TGTGCCTGGAGTGGGTATGGTAGCGGGAGGGCGGAGGAGCTGTTTTTT. Translating it yields CAWSGYGSGRAEELFF.

The chain links TRBV4-1 to TRBJ2-7, with TRBD2 matching 7 bases. This CDR3 has 16 residues. V was pared by 1 base and J by 2 bases, with 8 bases of the junction left unmatched. The germline V gene has CDR1 MGHRA and CDR2 YSYEKL. The CDR3, as DNA: TGCGCCAGCAGCCAAGTTTATCGGGAGGAACCCTACGAGCAGTACTTC. It is translated as CASSQVYREEPYEQYF.

The CDR3: CASSLSGGITDTQYF. CDR3 nucleotides: TGCGCCAGCAGCTTGTCGGGGGGAATCACAGATACGCAGTATTTT. This rearrangement joins TRBV5-1 to TRBJ2-3; TRBD2 agrees at 7 bases. CDR3 length: 15 amino acids. V gave up 1 base and J gave up 2 bases; unmatched junction bases: 4. The germline CDR1 and CDR2 sequences are SGHRS and YFSETQ. The variable domain in full, completed from reference TRBV5-1 and TRBJ2-3, reads KAGVTQTPRYLIKTRGQQVTLSCSPISGHRSVSWYQQTPGQGLQFLFEYFSETQRNKGNFPGRFSGRQFSNSRSEMNVSTLELGDSALYLCASSLSGGITDTQYFGPGTRLTVL.

The J gene is TRBJ2-7, the V gene TRBV6-2 or TRBV6-3; 8 positions agree with TRBD1. The CDR3 sequence is 15 residues long. CDR1 is MNHEY and CDR2 is SVGEGT in the germline V gene. Trimming at V came to 5 bases and at J to 0 bases, leaving 6 bases not matched to a gene. CDR3: CASSPGQGSSYEQYF. As DNA, the CDR3 is TGTGCCAGCAGTCCCGGACAGGGAAGCTCCTACGAGCAGTACTTC.

Here the CDR3 reads CASSEYQETQYF. The CDR3 nucleotides are TGTGCCAGCAGCGAGTACCAAGAGACCCAGTACTTC. V usage is TRBV7-9 and J usage is TRBJ2-5; D gene unclear. From germline, CDR1 is SEHNR and CDR2 FQNEAQ (reference sequence). This CDR3 has 12 residues. The ends were cut back, 5 bases at V and 0 bases at J, with 4 bases in the middle.

The V and J genes are TRBV2 and TRBJ2-2; tentatively, D is TRBD2 (6 bases). This CDR3 is built from 15 residues. Germline V gene lookup returns CDR1 SNHLY and CDR2 FYNNEI. V was cut by 5 bases and J by 6 bases, with 16 bases left in between. The CDR3, as DNA: TGTGCCAGCAGTCTTCCGTCAGGGAGGCCCGGGGAGCTGTTTTTT. It specifies CASSLPSGRPGELFF.

In its sample, this clone was seen a few times. The chain uses TRBV5-6 and TRBJ2-7, with D possibly being TRBD1 (5 bases). The CDR3 length is 12 residues. The V gene's germline CDR1 is SGHDT and CDR2 YYEEEE. V lost 0 bases to trimming and J lost 8 bases, with 9 bases between them. CDR3 DNA sequence: TGTGCCAGCAGCTTGGGGGCAGGGCAGCAGTACTTC. This encodes CASSLGAGQQYF.

This rearrangement joins TRBV24-1 to TRBJ2-3; TRBD1 aligns across 9 bases. Germline assignment: CDR1 KGHDR and CDR2 SFDVKD. J was trimmed by 6 bases and V by 3 bases; bases with no gene match: 12. This CDR3 has 17 residues. The CDR3, as DNA: TGTGCCACCAGTGATCCAGGGACAGGGATGTTCACCGATACGCAGTATTTT. Translating gives CATSDPGTGMFTDTQYF.

V is TRBV11-2 and J is TRBJ2-4; D gene unclear. Per germline, CDR1 SGHAT and CDR2 FQNNGV. With 5 bases removed from V and 9 bases from J, the gap between germline ends came to 14 bases. CDR3 length equals 13 residues. The CDR3 sequence is CASSPLQLGIQYF. In DNA, the CDR3 is TGTGCCAGCAGCCCCCTTCAGCTAGGCATTCAGTACTTC. The variable domain in full, completed from reference TRBV11-2 and TRBJ2-4, reads EAGVAQSPRYKIIEKRQSVAFWCNPISGHATLYWYQQILGQGPKLLIQFQNNGVVDDSQLPKDRFSAERLKGVDSTLKIQPAKLEDSAVYLCASSPLQLGIQYFGAGTRLSVL.

J is TRBJ1-1 and V is TRBV3-1 (or the pseudogene TRBV3-2); D remains unclear. V lost 7 bases and J lost 0, with 12 bases in between. This CDR3 region has 14 residues. The germline CDR1 and CDR2 sequences are LGHDT and YNNKEL (reference sequence). CDR3 coding DNA: TGTGCCAGCACGTTGGCGGCTATGAACACTGAAGCTTTCTTT. Encoded protein: CASTLAAMNTEAFF.

The genes are TRBV27 and TRBJ2-5; unclear D gene. Germline-derived CDR1 and CDR2 are MNHEY and SMNVEV (reference sequence). This CDR3 region has 13 residues. V lost 6 bases and J 1 base, leaving 9 bases between the germline ends. CDR3 amino acids: CASSKQIQETQYF. CDR3 DNA: TGTGCCAGCAGCAAACAAATCCAAGAGACCCAGTACTTC.

The V and J genes are TRBV4-1 and TRBJ2-1; the match to TRBD2 covers 7 bases. The CDR3 consists of 15 residues. The germline V gene encodes CDR1 MGHRA and CDR2 YSYEKL. V dropped 1 base and J dropped 4; count of bases not matched to a gene: 4. The CDR3 coding sequence is TGCGCCAGCAGCCAAGTAGCGGGCACATACAATGAGCAGTTCTTC. It encodes CASSQVAGTYNEQFF.

The gene calls are TRBV6-5 and TRBJ1-2; TRBD1 matches 7 bases. The CDR3 spans 12 residues. With V trimmed by 4 bases and J by 8 bases, 4 bases remained unmatched. CDR1 is MNHEY, CDR2 SVGAGI, per germline. The CDR3 region has the DNA TGTGCCAGCAGTTTCGACAGGGTCGGCTACACCTTC. Translated: CASSFDRVGYTF.

The chain uses TRBV6-5 and TRBJ2-7; 7 nucleotides match TRBD1. This CDR3 spans 12 amino acids. Trimming cost V 9 bases and J 0 bases; bases outside gene matches: 2. The germline V gene encodes CDR1 MNHEY and CDR2 SVGAGI. The CDR3 DNA sequence: TGTGCCAGTTGGGACAGCTCCTACGAGCAGTACTTC. Translation gives CASWDSSYEQYF.

The genes are TRBV7-2 and TRBJ1-5, with D possibly matching TRBD1 (5 bases). The CDR3 sequence is 14 residues long. V lost 5 bases to trimming and J lost 3 bases, with 11 bases between them. Per the germline V gene, CDR1 is SGHTA and CDR2 is FQGNSA. CDR3 sequence: CASSPGWNNQPQHF. For the CDR3, the DNA is TGTGCCAGCAGCCCAGGGTGGAACAATCAGCCCCAGCATTTT.

The genes are TRBV13 and TRBJ2-1; 9 bases match TRBD2. V gave up 3 bases and J gave up 2 bases; unmatched junction bases: 5. This CDR3 is built from 16 residues. Germline CDR1 reads PRHDT; CDR2 reads FYEKMQ (reference sequence). The CDR3 nucleotides read TGTGCCAGCAGCTTTTCTGCGGGAGGGCCCTACAATGAGCAGTTCTTC. Translated: CASSFSAGGPYNEQFF. The full variable domain, completed using reference TRBV13 and TRBJ2-1, is AAGVIQSPRHLIKEKRETATLKCYPIPRHDTVYWYQQGPGQDPQFLISFYEKMQSDKGSIPDRFSAQQFSDYHSELNMSSLELGDSALYFCASSFSAGGPYNEQFFGPGTRLTVL.

The chain joins TRBV6-5 to TRBJ2-1; 7 positions match TRBD2. After removal of 8 bases from V and 7 bases from J, the junction contained 8 bases not matched to a gene. CDR1 is MNHEY and CDR2 is SVGAGI in the germline V gene. This CDR3 is 13 amino acids long. CDR3 DNA: TGTGCCAGCGTGGGGGAGGGCCGGAATGAGCAGTTCTTC. Protein product: CASVGEGRNEQFF.

This chain links TRBV25-1 with TRBJ1-2; 8 nucleotides line up with TRBD1. CDR1 and CDR2 from the germline V gene are MGHDK and SYGVNS. J gave up 8 bases and V 3 bases, and 17 bases lay outside the gene matches. This CDR3 comprises 17 residues. The CDR3 region is CASSDLWTGWIIWGYTF. CDR3 nucleotides: TGTGCCAGCAGTGATCTTTGGACAGGGTGGATTATTTGGGGCTACACCTTC.

The rearrangement links TRBV30 to TRBJ1-1; D possibly corresponds to TRBD1 (6 bases). Germline V gives CDR1 GTSNPN, CDR2 SVGIG (reference sequence). V was shortened by 3 bases and J by 4 bases, with 15 bases between the two germline ends. The CDR3 has 14 amino acids. Here the CDR3 reads CAWSFGTGTTEAFF. In DNA form, the CDR3 reads TGTGCCTGGAGCTTTGGAACAGGGACCACTGAAGCTTTCTTT.

This clone is a singleton in its sample. The rearrangement links TRBV29-1 to TRBJ2-1; 8 nucleotides align to TRBD2. Germline V CDR1 and CDR2: SQVTM, ANQGSEA. Losses at the gene ends were 1 base for V and 8 bases for J; bases not matched to a gene: 4. There are 13 residues in the CDR3. The CDR3 DNA reads as TGCAGCGTTGAAGCGGGAGGGCCGGATGAGCAGTTCTTC. It codes for CSVEAGGPDEQFF.

The CDR3 spells CASSQVRLGAGNEQFF. The CDR3 coding sequence is TGCGCCAGCAGCCAAGTGCGATTGGGGGCCGGGAATGAGCAGTTCTTC. The V gene is TRBV4-3, the J gene TRBJ2-1; D is possibly TRBD1 (6 bases). CDR3 length: 16 residues. Trimming took off 1 base at V and 7 bases at J, with 17 bases between the two ends. Germline assignment: CDR1 LGHNA and CDR2 YSLEER.

The chain uses TRBV9 and TRBJ2-1, with 7 bases that match TRBD1. This CDR3 is 15 amino acids long. V lost 3 bases to trimming and J lost 0 bases; unmatched junction nucleotides: 3. Germline loops: CDR1 SGDLS, CDR2 YYNGEE. The CDR3 here is CASSAEGASYNEQFF. The CDR3 DNA sequence: TGTGCCAGCAGCGCCGAGGGGGCCTCCTACAATGAGCAGTTCTTC.

The rearrangement uses TRBV28 and TRBJ2-1; tentative D call: TRBD2 (6 bases). This CDR3 has 14 amino acids. Trimming pared 6 bases from V and 4 bases from J, leaving 13 bases between. Germline CDR1 MDHEN, CDR2 SYDVKM. For the CDR3, the DNA is TGTGCCAGCAGGTGGAGCGGGTCTTACAATGAGCAGTTCTTC. Translated: CASRWSGSYNEQFF.

J is TRBJ2-5 and V is TRBV6-5; D perhaps matches TRBD2 (5 bases). V was shortened by 0 bases and J by 5 bases, with 10 bases between the two germline ends. The germline V gene has CDR1 MNHEY and CDR2 SVGAGI. The CDR3 has 14 amino acids. For the CDR3, the DNA is TGTGCCAGCAGTTACTCTTACTGGGAGGAGACCCAGTACTTC. It yields the protein CASSYSYWEETQYF.

This chain uses TRBV30 with TRBJ1-3, with TRBD1 as a possible D gene (6 bases). V lost 2 bases and J lost 0, with 17 bases in between. This CDR3 has 17 residues. Germline V gene lookup returns CDR1 GTSNPN and CDR2 SVGIG (reference sequence). The CDR3 nucleotides are TGTGCCTGGAGTCCTCCCGGACAGTCGAGCTCTGGAAACACCATATATTTT. Translating gives CAWSPPGQSSSGNTIYF.

This clone was seen a handful of times. J is TRBJ1-5 and V is TRBV7-8; 11 nucleotides match TRBD1. Unmatched junction bases numbered 11, after V lost 5 bases and J lost 5 bases. This CDR3 is 17 amino acids long. Germline values: CDR1 SGHVS, CDR2 FQNEAQ. For the CDR3, the DNA is TGTGCCAGCAGCGAAAGGACAGGGGGCGCAGACCATCAGCCCCAGCATTTT. Translated: CASSERTGGADHQPQHF.

V is TRBV5-1 and J is TRBJ2-5; 9 bases line up with TRBD1. After removal of 6 bases from V and 5 bases from J, the junction contained 5 bases not matched to a gene. Germline V lookup: CDR1 SGHRS, CDR2 YFSETQ. This CDR3 region has 13 residues. CDR3 loop: CASTTGGIETQYF. CDR3 DNA: TGCGCCAGCACAACAGGGGGCATCGAGACCCAGTACTTC.